This TCR beta chain comes out of a study of neurological immune-mediated disorders. Losses at the gene ends were 5 bases for V and 2 bases for J; bases not matched to a gene: 11. The CDR3 consists of 17 residues. Germline assignment: CDR1 MNHNY and CDR2 SVGAGI (reference sequence). TCRdb fed the 5' RACE reads into MiXCR, producing one record per CDR3 protein. The data show more than 40,000 distinct CDR3 sequences, under 3.5% seen once. The TCR sequence derives from a woman in her 50s with multiple sclerosis. Material for sequencing was PBMCs. The chain carries TRBV6-6 and TRBJ1-1; 10 bases fit TRBD1. In DNA form, the CDR3 reads TGTGCCAGCAGTACCTCGACAGGGGGCAGGGGAAACACTGAAGCTTTCTTT. This gives the protein CASSTSTGGRGNTEAFF.